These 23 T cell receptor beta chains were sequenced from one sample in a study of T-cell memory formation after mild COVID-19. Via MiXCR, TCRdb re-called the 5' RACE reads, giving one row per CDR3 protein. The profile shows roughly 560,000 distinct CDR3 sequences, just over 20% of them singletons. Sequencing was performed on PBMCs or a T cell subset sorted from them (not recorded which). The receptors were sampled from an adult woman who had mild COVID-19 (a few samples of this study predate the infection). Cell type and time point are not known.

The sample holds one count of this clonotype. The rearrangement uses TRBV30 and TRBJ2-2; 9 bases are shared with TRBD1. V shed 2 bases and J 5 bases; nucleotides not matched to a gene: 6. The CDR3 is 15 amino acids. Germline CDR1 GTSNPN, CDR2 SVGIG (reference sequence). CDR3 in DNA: TGTGCCTGGAGTCCGGGACAGGGACGGACCGGGGAGCTGTTTTTT. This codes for CAWSPGQGRTGELFF.

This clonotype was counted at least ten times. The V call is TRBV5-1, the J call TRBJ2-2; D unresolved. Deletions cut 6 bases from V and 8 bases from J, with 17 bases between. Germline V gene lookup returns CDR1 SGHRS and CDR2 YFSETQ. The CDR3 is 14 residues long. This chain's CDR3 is CASMEMGSRGELFF. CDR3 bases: TGCGCCAGCATGGAAATGGGGTCACGAGGGGAGCTGTTTTTT.

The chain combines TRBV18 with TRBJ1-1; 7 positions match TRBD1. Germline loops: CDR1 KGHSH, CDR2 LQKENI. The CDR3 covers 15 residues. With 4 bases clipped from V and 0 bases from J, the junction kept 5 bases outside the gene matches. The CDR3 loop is CASSLAQGVNTEAFF. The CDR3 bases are TGTGCCAGCTCACTCGCCCAGGGGGTGAACACTGAAGCTTTCTTT. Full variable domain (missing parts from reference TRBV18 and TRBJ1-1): NAGVMQNPRHLVRRRGQEARLRCSPMKGHSHVYWYRQLPEEGLKFMVYLQKENIIDESGMPKERFSAEFPKEGPSILRIQQVVRGDSAAYFCASSLAQGVNTEAFFGQGTRLTVV.

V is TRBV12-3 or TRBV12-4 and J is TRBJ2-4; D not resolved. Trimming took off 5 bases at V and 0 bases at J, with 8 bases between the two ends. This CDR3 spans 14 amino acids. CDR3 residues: CASSMAVAKNIQYF. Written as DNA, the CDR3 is TGTGCCAGCAGTATGGCAGTAGCCAAAAACATTCAGTACTTC.

The CDR3 DNA reads TGTGCCAGCAGCCAATATCCCGGAGGACAGGCGGACCCGGCCGGGGAGCTGTTTTTT. Residues: CASSQYPGGQADPAGELFF. The chain carries TRBV7-9 and TRBJ2-2, with TRBD1 matching over 7 bases. The CDR3 length is 19 residues. With 5 bases clipped from V and 6 bases from J, the junction kept 21 bases outside the gene matches. Germline V gene data show CDR1 as SEHNR and CDR2 as FQNEAQ (reference sequence). The whole variable domain, filled in from reference TRBV7-9 and TRBJ2-2, reads DTGVSQNPRHKITKRGQNVTFRCDPISEHNRLYWYRQTLGQGPEFLTYFQNEAQLEKSRLLSDRFSAERPKGSFSTLEIQRTEQGDSAMYLCASSQYPGGQADPAGELFFGEGSRLTVL.

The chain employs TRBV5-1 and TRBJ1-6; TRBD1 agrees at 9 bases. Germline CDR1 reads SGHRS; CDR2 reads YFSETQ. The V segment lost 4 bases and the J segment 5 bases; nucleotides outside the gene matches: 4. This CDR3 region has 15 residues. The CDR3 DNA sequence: TGCGCCAGCAGCCCACAGGGGGCAGATAATTCACCCCTCCACTTT. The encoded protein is CASSPQGADNSPLHF.

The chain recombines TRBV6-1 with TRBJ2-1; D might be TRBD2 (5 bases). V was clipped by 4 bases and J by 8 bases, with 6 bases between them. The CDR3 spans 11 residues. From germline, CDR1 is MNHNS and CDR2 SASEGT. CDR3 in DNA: TGTGCCAGCAGTGCGGGGTATGAGCAGTTCTTC. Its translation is CASSAGYEQFF.

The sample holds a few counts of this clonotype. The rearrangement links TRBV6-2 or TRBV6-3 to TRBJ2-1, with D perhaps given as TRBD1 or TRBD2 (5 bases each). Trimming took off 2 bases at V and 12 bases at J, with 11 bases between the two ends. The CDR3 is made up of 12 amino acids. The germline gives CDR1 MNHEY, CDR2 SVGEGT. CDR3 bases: TGTGCCAGCAGTTACGCCGCTGGGGGGCAGTTCTTC. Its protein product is CASSYAAGGQFF.

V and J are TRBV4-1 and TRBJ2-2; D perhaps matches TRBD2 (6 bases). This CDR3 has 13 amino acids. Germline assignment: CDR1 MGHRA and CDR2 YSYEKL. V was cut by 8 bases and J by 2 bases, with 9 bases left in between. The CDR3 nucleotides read TGCGCCAGCCGGGACTCTAACACCGGGGAGCTGTTTTTT. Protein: CASRDSNTGELFF.

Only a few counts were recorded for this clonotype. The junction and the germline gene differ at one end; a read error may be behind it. CDR3 in DNA: TGTGCTAGCAGCCCACGGCCGCAGACCAACACCGGGGAGCTGTTTTTT. Translation: CASSPRPQTNTGELFF. V is TRBV7-7 and J is TRBJ2-2, with D hard to call. CDR1 and CDR2 (germline): SSHAT, FNYEAQ (reference sequence). The CDR3 length is 16 residues. Combining the CDR3 with reference TRBV7-7 and TRBJ2-2 gives the whole variable domain GAGVSQSPRYKVTKRGQDVTLRCDPISSHATLYWYQQALGQGPEFLTYFNYEAQPDKSGLPSDRFSAERPEGSISTLTIQRTEQRDSAMYRCASSPRPQTNTGELFFGEGSRLTVL.

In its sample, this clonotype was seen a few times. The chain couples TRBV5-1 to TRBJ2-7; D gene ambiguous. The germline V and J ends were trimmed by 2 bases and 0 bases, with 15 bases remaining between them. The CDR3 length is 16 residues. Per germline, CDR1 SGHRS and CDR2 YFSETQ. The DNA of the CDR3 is TGCGCCAGCAGCTTCGAAAACCCGACGAGCTCCTACGAGCAGTACTTC. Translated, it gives CASSFENPTSSYEQYF.

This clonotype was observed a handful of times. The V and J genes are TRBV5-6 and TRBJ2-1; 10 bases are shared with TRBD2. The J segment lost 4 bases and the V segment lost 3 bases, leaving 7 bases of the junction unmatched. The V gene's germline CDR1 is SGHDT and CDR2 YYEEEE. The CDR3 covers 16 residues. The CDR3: CASSSLAGVGYNEQFF. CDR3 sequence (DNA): TGTGCCAGCAGCTCCCTAGCGGGAGTGGGGTACAATGAGCAGTTCTTC.

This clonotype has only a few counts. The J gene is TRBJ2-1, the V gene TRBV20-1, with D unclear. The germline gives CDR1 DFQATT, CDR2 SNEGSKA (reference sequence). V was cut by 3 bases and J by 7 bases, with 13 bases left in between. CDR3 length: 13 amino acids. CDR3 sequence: CSASNLVGNEQFF. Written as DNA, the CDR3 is TGCAGTGCTAGCAACCTAGTGGGTAATGAGCAGTTCTTC.

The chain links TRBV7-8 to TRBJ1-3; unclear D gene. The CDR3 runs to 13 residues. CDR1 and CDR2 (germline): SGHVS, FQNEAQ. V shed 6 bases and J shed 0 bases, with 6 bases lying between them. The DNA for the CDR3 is TGTGCCAGCAGAGAACACTCTGGAAACACCATATATTTT. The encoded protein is CASREHSGNTIYF.

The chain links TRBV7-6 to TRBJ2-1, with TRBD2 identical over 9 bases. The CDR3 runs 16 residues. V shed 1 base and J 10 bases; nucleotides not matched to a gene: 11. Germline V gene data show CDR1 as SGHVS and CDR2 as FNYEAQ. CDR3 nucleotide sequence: TGTGCCAGCAGCTTAGGTAGTCTAGCGGGGCCCAGGGAGCAGTTCTTC. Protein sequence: CASSLGSLAGPREQFF.

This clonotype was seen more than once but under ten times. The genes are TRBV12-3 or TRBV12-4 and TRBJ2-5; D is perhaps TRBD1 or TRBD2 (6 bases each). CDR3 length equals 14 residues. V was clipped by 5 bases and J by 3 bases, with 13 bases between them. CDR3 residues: CASSTPGAEETQYF. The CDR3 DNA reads TGTGCCAGCAGTACCCCGGGGGCGGAAGAGACCCAGTACTTC.

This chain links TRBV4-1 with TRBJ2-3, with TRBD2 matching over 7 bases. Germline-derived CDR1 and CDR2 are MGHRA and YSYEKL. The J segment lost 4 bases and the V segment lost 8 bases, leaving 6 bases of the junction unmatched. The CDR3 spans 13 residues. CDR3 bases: TGCGCCAGCCAAAGCGGGAATGCAGATACGCAGTATTTT. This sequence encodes CASQSGNADTQYF.

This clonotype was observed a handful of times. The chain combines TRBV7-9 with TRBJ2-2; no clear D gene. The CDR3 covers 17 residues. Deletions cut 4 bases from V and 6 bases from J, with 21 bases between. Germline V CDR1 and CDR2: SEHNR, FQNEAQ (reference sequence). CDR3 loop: CASSSSPGRRMAGELFF. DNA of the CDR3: TGTGCCAGCAGCTCCTCCCCCGGGCGAAGAATGGCCGGGGAGCTGTTTTTT. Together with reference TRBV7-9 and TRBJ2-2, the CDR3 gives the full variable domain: DTGVSQNPRHKITKRGQNVTFRCDPISEHNRLYWYRQTLGQGPEFLTYFQNEAQLEKSRLLSDRFSAERPKGSFSTLEIQRTEQGDSAMYLCASSSSPGRRMAGELFFGEGSRLTVL.

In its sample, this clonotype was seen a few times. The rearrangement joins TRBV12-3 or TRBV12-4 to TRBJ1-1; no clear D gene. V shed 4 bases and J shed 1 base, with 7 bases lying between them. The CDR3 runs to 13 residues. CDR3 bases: TGTGCCAGCAGTTACGCCCAGAACACTGAAGCTTTCTTT. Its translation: CASSYAQNTEAFF.

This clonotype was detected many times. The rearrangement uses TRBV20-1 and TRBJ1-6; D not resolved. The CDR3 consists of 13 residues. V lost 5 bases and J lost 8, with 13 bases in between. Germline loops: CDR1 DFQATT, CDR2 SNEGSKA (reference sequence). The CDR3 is CSAAPANYSPLHF. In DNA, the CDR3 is TGCAGTGCTGCCCCAGCAAACTATTCACCCCTCCACTTT.

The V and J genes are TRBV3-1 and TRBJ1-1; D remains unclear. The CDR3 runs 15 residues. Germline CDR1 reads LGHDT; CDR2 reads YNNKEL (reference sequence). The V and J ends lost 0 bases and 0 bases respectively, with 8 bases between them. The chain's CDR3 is CASSQDPVMNTEAFF. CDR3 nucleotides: TGTGCCAGCAGCCAAGATCCAGTCATGAACACTGAAGCTTTCTTT.

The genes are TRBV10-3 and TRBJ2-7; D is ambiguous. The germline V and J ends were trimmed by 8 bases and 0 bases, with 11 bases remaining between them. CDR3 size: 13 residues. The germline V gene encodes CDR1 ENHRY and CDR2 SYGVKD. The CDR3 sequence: CAILAVSSYEQYF. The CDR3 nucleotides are TGTGCCATCCTGGCGGTTAGCTCCTACGAGCAGTACTTC.

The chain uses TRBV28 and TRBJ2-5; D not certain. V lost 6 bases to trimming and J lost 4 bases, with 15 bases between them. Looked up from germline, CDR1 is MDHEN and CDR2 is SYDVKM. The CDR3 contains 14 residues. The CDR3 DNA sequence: TGTGCCAGCAGGGTCACCCCATCAGGAGAGACCCAGTACTTC. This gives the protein CASRVTPSGETQYF.